This T cell receptor (beta chain) was found in a study of T cell responses to AZD1222 COVID-19 vaccine. CDR1 is SGHAT and CDR2 is FQNNGV in the germline V gene. This CDR3 spans 15 amino acids. Trimming removed 2 bases from V and 0 bases from J, with 9 bases in between. Points on this clone: The target antigen is unknown.

This table comes from immunoSEQ multiplex PCR, and its TCRdb copy is limited to in-frame clones, with some not included. The sample holds under 90,000 clones; 83% are singletons and the top ten take 1.3%. Whole-study findings and limits: CD4 TCRs linked to vaccination spanned spike, dominating at 160-218 and 743-854. Baseline serostatus was positive in only five to seven AZD1222 recipients.

This TCR came from an adult who received the AZD1222 COVID-19 vaccine. The sequencing here drew on peripheral blood, taken 28 days after the second AZD1222 dose. The rearrangement joins TRBV11-2 to TRBJ2-3; a possible D gene is TRBD1 (6 bases). The CDR3 nucleotides are TGTGCCAGCAGCTTACTGGACAGAAGCACAGATACGCAGTATTTT. The encoded protein is CASSLLDRSTDTQYF.